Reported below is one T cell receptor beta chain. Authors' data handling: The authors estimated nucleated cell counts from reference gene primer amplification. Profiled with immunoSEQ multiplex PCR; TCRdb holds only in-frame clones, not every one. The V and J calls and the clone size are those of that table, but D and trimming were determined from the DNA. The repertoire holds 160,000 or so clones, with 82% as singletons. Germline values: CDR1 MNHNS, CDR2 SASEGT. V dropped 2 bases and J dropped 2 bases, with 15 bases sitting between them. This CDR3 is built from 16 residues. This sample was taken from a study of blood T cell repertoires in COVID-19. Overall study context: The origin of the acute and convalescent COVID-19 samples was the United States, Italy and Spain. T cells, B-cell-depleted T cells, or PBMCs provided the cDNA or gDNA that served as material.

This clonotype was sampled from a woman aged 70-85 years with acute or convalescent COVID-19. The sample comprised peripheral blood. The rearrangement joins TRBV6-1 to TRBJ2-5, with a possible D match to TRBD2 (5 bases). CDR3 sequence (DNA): TGTGCCAGCAGTGAAAATCGAGGGTCTCCTCAAGAGACCCAGTACTTC. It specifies CASSENRGSPQETQYF.